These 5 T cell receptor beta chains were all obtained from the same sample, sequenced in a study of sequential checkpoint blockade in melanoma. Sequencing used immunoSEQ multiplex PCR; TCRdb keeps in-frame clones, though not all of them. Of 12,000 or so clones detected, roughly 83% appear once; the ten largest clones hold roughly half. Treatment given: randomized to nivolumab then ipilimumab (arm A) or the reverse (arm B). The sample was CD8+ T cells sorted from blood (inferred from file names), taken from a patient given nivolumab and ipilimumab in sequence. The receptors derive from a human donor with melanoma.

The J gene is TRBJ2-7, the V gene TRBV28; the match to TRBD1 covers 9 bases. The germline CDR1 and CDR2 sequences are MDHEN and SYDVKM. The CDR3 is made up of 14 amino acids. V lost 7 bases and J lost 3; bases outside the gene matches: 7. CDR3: CASIWGTGSYEQYF. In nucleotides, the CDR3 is TGTGCCAGCATCTGGGGGACAGGGAGCTACGAGCAGTACTTC. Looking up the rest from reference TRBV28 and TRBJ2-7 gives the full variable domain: DVKVTQSSRYLVKRTGEKVFLECVQDMDHENMFWYRQDPGLGLRLIYFSYDVKMKEKGDIPEGYSVSREKKERFSLILESASTNQTSMYLCASIWGTGSYEQYFGPGTRLTVT.

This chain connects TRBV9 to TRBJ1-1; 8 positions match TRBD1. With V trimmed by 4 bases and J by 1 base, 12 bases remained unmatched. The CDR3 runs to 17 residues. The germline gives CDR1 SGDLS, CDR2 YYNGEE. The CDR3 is CASSLTGQGGRNTEAFF. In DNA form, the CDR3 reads TGTGCCAGCAGCCTCACAGGACAGGGAGGGAGGAACACTGAAGCTTTCTTT.

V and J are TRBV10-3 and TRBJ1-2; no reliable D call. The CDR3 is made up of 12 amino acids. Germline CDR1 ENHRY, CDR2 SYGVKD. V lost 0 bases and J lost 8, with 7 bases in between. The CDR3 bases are TGTGCCATCAGTGAGTCGCAGGAAGGCTACACCTTC. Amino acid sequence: CAISESQEGYTF.

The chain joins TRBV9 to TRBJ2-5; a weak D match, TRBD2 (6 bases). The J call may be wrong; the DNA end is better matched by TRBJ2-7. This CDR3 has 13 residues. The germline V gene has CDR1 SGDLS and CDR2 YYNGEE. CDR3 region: CASSPHRGYEQYF. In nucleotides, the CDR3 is TGTGCCAGCAGCCCTCACCGGGGGTACGAGCAGTACTTC.

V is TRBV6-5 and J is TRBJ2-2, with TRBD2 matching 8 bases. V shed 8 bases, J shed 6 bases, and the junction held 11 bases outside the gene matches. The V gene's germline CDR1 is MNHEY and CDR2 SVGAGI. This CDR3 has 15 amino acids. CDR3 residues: CASVGRGGNAGELFF. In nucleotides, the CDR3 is TGTGCCAGCGTCGGGAGGGGGGGGAATGCCGGGGAGCTGTTTTTT.